This entry features one TCR beta chain sequence. This specimen comes from a study of T cell responses to AZD1222 COVID-19 vaccine. Data came from immunoSEQ multiplex PCR; TCRdb stores just in-frame clones and leaves some out. The data contain about 190,000 clones, around 92% of them singletons. V was shortened by 1 base and J by 5 bases, with 11 bases between the two germline ends. The CDR3 totals 14 residues. Germline V lookup: CDR1 LGHDT, CDR2 YNNKEL (reference sequence). The sample was peripheral blood, taken on day 0 of AZD1222 vaccination. The V call is TRBV3-1 (or the pseudogene TRBV3-2), the J call TRBJ1-1, with D unresolved. The receptor's source is an adult in good health. The CDR3 sequence: CASSQVVGSTEAFF. The CDR3, as DNA: TGTGCCAGCAGCCAAGTCGTCGGAAGTACTGAAGCTTTCTTT.